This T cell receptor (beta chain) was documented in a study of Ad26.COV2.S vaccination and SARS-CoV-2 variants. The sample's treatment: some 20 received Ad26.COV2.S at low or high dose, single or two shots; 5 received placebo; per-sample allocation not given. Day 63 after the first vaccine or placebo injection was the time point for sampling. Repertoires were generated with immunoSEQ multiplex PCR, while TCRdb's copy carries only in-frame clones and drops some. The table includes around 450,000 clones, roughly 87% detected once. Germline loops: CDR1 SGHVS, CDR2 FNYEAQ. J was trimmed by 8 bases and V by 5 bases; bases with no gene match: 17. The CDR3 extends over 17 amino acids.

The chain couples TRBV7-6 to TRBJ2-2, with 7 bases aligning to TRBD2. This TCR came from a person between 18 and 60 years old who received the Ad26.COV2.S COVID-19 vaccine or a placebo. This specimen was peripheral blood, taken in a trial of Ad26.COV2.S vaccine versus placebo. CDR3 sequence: CASSPLPSGTLGGELFF. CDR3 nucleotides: TGTGCCAGCAGCCCGCTTCCTAGCGGAACCTTGGGAGGGGAGCTGTTTTTT.